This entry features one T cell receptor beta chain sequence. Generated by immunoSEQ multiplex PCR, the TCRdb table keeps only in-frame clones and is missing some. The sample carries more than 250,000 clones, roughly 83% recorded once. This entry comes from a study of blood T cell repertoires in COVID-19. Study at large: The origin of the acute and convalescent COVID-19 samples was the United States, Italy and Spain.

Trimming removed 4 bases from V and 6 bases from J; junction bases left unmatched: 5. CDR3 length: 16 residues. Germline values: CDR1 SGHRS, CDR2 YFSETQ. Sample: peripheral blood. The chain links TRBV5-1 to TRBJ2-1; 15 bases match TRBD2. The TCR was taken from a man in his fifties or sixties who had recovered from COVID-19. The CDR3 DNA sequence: TGCGCCAGCAGCGTTCCGGGACTAGCGGGAGGCAATGAGCAGTTCTTC. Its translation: CASSVPGLAGGNEQFF. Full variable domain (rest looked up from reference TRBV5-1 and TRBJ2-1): KAGVTQTPRYLIKTRGQQVTLSCSPISGHRSVSWYQQTPGQGLQFLFEYFSETQRNKGNFPGRFSGRQFSNSRSEMNVSTLELGDSALYLCASSVPGLAGGNEQFFGPGTRLTVL.